This TCR beta chain comes out of a study of post-analysis software for immune sequencing data (dated by TCRdb to about 2015). Broadly, across the study: Recorded disease courses included relapsing-remitting, secondary progressive and progressive-relapsing multiple sclerosis, with some patients lacking subtype annotation. The multiple sclerosis patient repertoires were compared with under 13 previously published healthy control repertoires from donors aged about 6 to 26 years. A subset of samples was prepared in parallel using single-end sample barcoding, then pooled and co-amplified after Illumina adapter ligation. General conclusions and limits of the study: Normalized Chao1 diversity was significantly lower in multiple sclerosis patients than controls, suggesting substantial peripheral T-cell clonal expansion. Patients showed significantly higher frequencies than controls for about five TRBV segments, among them TRBV5-6, TRBV5-1 and TRBV20-1. The control group was slightly older than the multiple sclerosis patient group. Direct clustering with F measure revealed strong co-clustering of samples prepared in the same batch, which led to a batch-effect correction.

TCR beta repertoires were profiled from peripheral blood of approximately 13 young patients with multiple sclerosis to demonstrate the VDJtools post-analysis software. The multiple sclerosis patients were children and adolescents between roughly 6 and 16 years of age. Based on the germline V gene, the CDR1 and CDR2 sequences are SQVTM and ANQGSEA. Relative to germline, V is missing 5 bases and J is missing 6 bases, with 11 bases of the junction outside any gene match. The CDR3, cysteine through phenylalanine, is 15 amino acids long. CDR3 DNA is the only sequence kept; it has 45 bases, read in frame from the first base. Points on this clonotype: Its recognized antigen is unknown. Within one base of it there is no much larger clone, and no base qualities were kept.

Libraries were made using PCR. Sequencing instrument: Illumina HiSeq 2500. Unique molecular identifiers were incorporated into TCR beta cDNA libraries to reduce PCR and sequencing biases. Approximately 500,000 cDNA molecules were obtained for every 1 to 10 million input T cells, so each molecule roughly corresponded to one T cell. The patient libraries were prepared and sequenced with the same protocol used for the earlier healthy control dataset. Within a given batch, samples were prepared together, multiplexed and sequenced on the same HiSeq lane. Per the authors' processing: MIGEC was used to process the raw barcoded reads, and molecular identifier groups with only a single read were discarded before consensus assembly and CDR3 extraction. Clonotype tables were post-analysed with VDJtools, and diversity was normalized by down-sampling all datasets to the smallest sample size. Repertoire overlap clustering matched CDR3 amino acid but not nucleotide sequences to correct batch-related cross-sample contamination. In-frame beta chains were kept once TCRdb had trimmed the public reads at Q25 with fastp and called clones with MiXCR. For every CDR3 protein sequence, its rows merge into one entry that carries the most common genes and DNA. The V and J calls come from TCRdb's annotation, not from the publication. A total of more than 500,000 distinct CDR3 sequences appear in this sample, around 31% of them only once. Less than 6% of the sample is in the top ten clones.

The sample comprised blood. The origin of this receptor is a girl aged 2-17 years with multiple sclerosis. In this chain, TRBV29-1 is recombined with TRBJ2-1; 9 bases in between match TRBD2. The CDR3 reads as follows: CSVSGNGGGVNEQFF. The DNA is as follows: TGCAGCGTTTCGGGTAATGGCGGGGGGGTCAATGAGCAGTTCTTC.